This record covers a single TCR beta chain. Its cognate antigen has yet to be identified. No base qualities exist here, and no much larger clone lies one base off it. The sample comes from a study of blood T cell repertoires in COVID-19 (dated by TCRdb to about 2020). Concerning the study at large: The collaborator samples originated in the United States, Italy and Spain and spanned the acute and convalescent phases of COVID-19. The prospective study material was composed of cDNA or gDNA derived from T cells, B-cell-depleted T cells, or PBMCs. The dataset comprised deeply sampled blood TCRbeta repertoires from subjects exposed to, actively infected with, or recovered from COVID-19. A freely available public database, intended as a resource for researchers studying the immune response to SARS-CoV-2, is where the repertoires were released. Samples came from the ongoing ImmuneRACE study (first 160 participants) plus 1,254 subjects from 6 global collaborators. Sample metadata almost always included a de-identified subject ID, COVID-19 status, age in years and sex. HLA class I and class II types, where available, came from metadata supplied by the sample provider rather than from assay-based typing.

The paper's findings and limits, for the study overall: How much clinical and demographic metadata was included differed by source and by participant, and the metadata was provided uncurated.

TCRbeta CDR3 regions were amplified from genomic DNA using the immunoSEQ Assay, a bias-controlled multiplex PCR. On the authors' methods: The number of nucleated cells in each sample was estimated from the amplification of reference gene primers within the assay. Sequence reads were collapsed and filtered to measure the absolute abundance of every unique TCRbeta CDR3 rearrangement. For each sample, productive Simpson clonality was calculated by taking the square root of Simpson's diversity index across productive rearrangements. Entries here come from immuneACCESS through TCRdb and include only in-frame sequences with V and J called. Some clones fail to appear in such tables; in the studies checked, an unresolved V gene covers under half of the shortfall, and the cause of the remainder is unknown. V and J calls plus clone size are reproduced from that table; the DNA served to infer D and trimming. For this sample there are approximately 460,000 clones; approximately 89% appear just once. Roughly 0.9% of the sample lies in the top ten.

The CDR1 and CDR2 encoded by the germline V gene are SGHDN and FVKESK. The cysteine opens and the phenylalanine closes a CDR3 of 16 amino acids. Only the CDR3 DNA stays, 48 bases, in frame from base 1. Compared with germline, V lacks 4 bases and J lacks 5 bases; bases without a gene match: 8. One collaborating source in Seattle enrolled patients while the patients were actively infected and followed the patients over time throughout the course of disease. Collaborating institutions collected whole blood in K2EDTA tubes following their own protocols. Collaborator samples were shipped for TCRbeta analysis as frozen whole blood, isolated PBMCs, or DNA extracted from either sample type.

The sample consisted of peripheral blood. The V and J genes are TRBV14 and TRBJ2-1; 10 central nucleotides agree with TRBD1. The TCR comes from a man aged 18 to 29 with COVID-19, enrolled during active disease. CDR3 protein: CASSLRGQGRHNEQFF. DNA sequence: TGTGCCAGCAGCCTACGGGGACAGGGGCGTCACAATGAGCAGTTCTTC.